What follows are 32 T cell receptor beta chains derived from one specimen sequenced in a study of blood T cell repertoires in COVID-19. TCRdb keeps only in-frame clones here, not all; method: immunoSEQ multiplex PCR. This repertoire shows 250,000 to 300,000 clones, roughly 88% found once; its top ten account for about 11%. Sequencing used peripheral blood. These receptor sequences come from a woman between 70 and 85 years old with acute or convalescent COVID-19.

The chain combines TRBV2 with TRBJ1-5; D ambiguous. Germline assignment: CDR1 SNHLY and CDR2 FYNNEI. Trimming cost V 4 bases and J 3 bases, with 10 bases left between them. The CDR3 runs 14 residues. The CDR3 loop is CASSAVFLNQPQHF. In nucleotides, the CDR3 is TGTGCCAGCAGTGCTGTATTTCTCAATCAGCCCCAGCATTTT.

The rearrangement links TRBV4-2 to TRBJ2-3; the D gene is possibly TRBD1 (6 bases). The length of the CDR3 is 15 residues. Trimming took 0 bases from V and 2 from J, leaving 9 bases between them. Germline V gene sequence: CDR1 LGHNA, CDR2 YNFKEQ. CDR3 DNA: TGTGCCAGCAGCCAAGAGAGGGGGTTCACAGATACGCAGTATTTT. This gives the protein CASSQERGFTDTQYF.

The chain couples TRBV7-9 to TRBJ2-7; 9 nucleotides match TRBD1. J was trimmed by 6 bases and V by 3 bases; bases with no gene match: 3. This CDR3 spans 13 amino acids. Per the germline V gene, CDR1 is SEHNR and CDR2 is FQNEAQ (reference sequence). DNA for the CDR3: TGTGCCAGCAGCTTCACAGGGGGCAGCGAGCAGTACTTC. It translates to CASSFTGGSEQYF.

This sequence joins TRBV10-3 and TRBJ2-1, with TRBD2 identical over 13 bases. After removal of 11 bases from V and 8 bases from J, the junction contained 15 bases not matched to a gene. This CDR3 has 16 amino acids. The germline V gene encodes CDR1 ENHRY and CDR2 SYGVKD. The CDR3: CAVKATTSGGRDEQFF. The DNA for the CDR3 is TGTGCCGTCAAAGCAACGACTAGCGGGGGGAGGGATGAGCAGTTCTTC.

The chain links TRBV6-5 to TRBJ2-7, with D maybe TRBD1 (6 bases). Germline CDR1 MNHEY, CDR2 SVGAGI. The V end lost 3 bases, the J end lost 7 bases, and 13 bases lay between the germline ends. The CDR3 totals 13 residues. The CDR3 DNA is TGTGCCAGCAGTTATCTGGGGGCGTGGGAGCAGTACTTC. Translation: CASSYLGAWEQYF.

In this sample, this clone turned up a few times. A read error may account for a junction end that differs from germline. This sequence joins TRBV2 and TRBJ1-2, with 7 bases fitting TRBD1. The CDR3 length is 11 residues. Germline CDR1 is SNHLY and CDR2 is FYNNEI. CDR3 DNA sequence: TGTGCCAGCAGACAGGACAGGCCGACCTTCTTC. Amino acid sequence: CASRQDRPTFF.

In DNA, the CDR3 is TGTGCCAGCAACCTTATACCAGAAGCGACTCGGGGCTACACCTTC. Amino acid sequence: CASNLIPEATRGYTF. The chain is built from TRBV11-2 and TRBJ1-2; no clear D. Per germline, CDR1 SGHAT and CDR2 FQNNGV. Trimming shortened V by 7 bases and J by 8 bases, and 23 bases separated the two germline ends. The CDR3 extends over 15 amino acids.

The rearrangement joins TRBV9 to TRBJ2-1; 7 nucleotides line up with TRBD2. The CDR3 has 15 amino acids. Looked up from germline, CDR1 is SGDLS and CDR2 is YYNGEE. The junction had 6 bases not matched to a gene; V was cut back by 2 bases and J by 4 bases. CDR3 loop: CASSVGTGGYNEQFF. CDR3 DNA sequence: TGTGCCAGCAGCGTGGGGACGGGGGGATACAATGAGCAGTTCTTC.

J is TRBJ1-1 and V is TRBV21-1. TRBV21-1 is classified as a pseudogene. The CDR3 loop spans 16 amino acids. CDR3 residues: CASSSIPTGGNTEAFF. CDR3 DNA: TGTGCCAGCAGCTCCATCCCCACGGGGGGTAACACTGAAGCTTTCTTT.

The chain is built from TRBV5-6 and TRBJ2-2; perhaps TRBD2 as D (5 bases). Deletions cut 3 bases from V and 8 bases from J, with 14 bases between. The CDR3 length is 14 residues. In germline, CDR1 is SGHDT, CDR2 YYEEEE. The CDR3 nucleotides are TGTGCCAGCAGCTCGGTTGGCGAGGGTGGGGAGCTGTTTTTT. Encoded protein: CASSSVGEGGELFF.

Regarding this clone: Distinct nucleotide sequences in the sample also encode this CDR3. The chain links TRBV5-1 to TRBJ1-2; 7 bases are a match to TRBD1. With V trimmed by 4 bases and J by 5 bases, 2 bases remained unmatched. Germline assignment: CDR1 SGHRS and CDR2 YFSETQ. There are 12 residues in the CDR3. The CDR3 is CASSIQGYGYTF. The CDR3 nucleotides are TGCGCCAGCAGCATACAGGGGTATGGCTACACCTTC.

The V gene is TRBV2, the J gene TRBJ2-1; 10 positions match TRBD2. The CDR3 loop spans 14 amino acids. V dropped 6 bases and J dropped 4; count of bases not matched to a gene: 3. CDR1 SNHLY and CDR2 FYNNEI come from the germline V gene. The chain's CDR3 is CASRILAGYNEQFF. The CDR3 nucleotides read TGTGCCAGCAGAATACTAGCGGGGTACAATGAGCAGTTCTTC.

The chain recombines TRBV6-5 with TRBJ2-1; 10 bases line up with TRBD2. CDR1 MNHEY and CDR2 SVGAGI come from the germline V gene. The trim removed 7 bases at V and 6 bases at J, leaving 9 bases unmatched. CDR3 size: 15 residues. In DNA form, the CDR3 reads TGTGCCAGCACCCCCGCTTCTAGCGGGGGCAATGAGCAGTTCTTC. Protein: CASTPASSGGNEQFF.

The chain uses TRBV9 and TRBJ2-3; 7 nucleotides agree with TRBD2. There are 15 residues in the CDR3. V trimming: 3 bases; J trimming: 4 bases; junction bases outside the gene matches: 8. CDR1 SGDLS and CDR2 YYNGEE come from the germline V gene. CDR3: CASSARAGVADTQYF. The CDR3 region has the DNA TGTGCCAGCAGCGCCCGGGCGGGGGTGGCAGATACGCAGTATTTT.

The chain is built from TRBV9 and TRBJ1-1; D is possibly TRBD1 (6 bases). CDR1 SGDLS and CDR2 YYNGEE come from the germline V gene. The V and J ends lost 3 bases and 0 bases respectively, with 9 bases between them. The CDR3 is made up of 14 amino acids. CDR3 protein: CASSARGMNTEAFF. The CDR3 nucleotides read TGTGCCAGCAGCGCTAGGGGGATGAACACTGAAGCTTTCTTT.

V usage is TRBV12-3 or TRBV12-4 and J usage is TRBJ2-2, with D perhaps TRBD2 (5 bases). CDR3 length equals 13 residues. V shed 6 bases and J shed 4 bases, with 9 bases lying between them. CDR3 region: CASRPRVTGELFF. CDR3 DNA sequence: TGTGCCAGCAGACCGCGGGTCACCGGGGAGCTGTTTTTT.

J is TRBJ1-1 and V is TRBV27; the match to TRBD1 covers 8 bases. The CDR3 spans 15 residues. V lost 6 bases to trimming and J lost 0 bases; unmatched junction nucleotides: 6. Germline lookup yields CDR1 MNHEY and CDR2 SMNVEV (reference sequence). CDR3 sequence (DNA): TGTGCCAGCAGGCGGACAGGGCATATGAACACTGAAGCTTTCTTT. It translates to CASRRTGHMNTEAFF.

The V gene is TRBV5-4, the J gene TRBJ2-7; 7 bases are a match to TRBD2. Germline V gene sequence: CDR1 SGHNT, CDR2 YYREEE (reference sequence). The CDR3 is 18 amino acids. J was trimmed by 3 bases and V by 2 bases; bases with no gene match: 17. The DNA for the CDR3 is TGTGCCAGCAGCTTAGGGCAGCCTCTATGGACTAGGGGCTACGAGCAGTACTTC. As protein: CASSLGQPLWTRGYEQYF.

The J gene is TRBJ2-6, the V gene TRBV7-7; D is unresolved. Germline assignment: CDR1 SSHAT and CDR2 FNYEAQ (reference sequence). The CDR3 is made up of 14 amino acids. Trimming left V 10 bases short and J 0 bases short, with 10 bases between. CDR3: CATFSGSGANVLTF. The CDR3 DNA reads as TGTGCCACGTTTTCAGGCTCTGGGGCCAACGTCCTGACTTTC.

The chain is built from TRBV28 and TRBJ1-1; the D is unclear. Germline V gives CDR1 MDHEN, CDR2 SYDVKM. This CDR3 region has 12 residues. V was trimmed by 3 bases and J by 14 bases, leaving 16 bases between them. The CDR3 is CASSLSRSLVFF. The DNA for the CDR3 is TGTGCCAGCAGTTTGTCACGGTCTTTGGTCTTCTTT.

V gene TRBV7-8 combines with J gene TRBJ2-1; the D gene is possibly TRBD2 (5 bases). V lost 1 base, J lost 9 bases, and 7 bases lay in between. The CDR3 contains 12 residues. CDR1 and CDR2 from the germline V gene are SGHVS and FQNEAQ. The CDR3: CASSLGGLEQFF. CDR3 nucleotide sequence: TGTGCCAGCAGCTTAGGTGGACTTGAGCAGTTCTTC.

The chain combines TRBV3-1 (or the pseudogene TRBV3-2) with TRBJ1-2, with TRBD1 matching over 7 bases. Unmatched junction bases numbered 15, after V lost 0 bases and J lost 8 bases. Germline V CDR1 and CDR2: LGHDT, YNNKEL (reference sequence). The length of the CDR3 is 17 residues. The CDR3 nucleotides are TGTGCCAGCAGCCAAGACCTGGCCGGTCGGAAGGGGGCGGGCTACACCTTC. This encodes CASSQDLAGRKGAGYTF.

The DNA for the CDR3 is TGCAGCGTCCGGGGAGGGGCGGGTGGCTACACCTTC. Translating it yields CSVRGGAGGYTF. The chain recombines TRBV29-1 with TRBJ1-2, with D perhaps TRBD1 (5 bases). From germline, CDR1 is SQVTM and CDR2 ANQGSEA. V lost 6 bases and J 7 bases, leaving 15 bases between the germline ends. This CDR3 is 12 amino acids long.

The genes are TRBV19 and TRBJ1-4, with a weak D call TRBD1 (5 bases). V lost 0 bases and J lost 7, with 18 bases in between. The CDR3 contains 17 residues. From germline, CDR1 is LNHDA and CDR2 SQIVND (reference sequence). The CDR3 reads CASSIDGGRGPGEKLFF. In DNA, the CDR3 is TGTGCCAGTAGTATAGACGGGGGTCGAGGCCCAGGTGAAAAACTGTTTTTT.

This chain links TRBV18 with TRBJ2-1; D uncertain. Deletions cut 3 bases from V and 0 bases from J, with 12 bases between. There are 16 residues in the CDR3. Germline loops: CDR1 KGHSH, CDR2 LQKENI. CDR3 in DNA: TGTGCCAGCTCACCCCTCGGTCGTAGCTCCTACAATGAGCAGTTCTTC. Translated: CASSPLGRSSYNEQFF.

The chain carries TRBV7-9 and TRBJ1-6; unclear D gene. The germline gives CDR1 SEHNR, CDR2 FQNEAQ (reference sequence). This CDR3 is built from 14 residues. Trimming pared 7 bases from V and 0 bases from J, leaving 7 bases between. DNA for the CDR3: TGTGCCAGCATGGCGGGCTCCTATAATTCACCCCTCCACTTT. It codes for CASMAGSYNSPLHF.

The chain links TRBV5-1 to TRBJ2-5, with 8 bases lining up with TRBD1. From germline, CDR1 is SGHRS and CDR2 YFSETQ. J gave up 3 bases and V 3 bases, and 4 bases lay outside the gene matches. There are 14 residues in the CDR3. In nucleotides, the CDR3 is TGCGCCAGCAGCTGGGGGACAGGCAAAGAGACCCAGTACTTC. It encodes CASSWGTGKETQYF.

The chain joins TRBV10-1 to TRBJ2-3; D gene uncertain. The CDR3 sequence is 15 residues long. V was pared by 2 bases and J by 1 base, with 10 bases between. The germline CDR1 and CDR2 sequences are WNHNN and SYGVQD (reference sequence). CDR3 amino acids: CASSEVTLRTDTQYF. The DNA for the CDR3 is TGCGCCAGCAGTGAGGTTACCCTACGCACAGATACGCAGTATTTT.

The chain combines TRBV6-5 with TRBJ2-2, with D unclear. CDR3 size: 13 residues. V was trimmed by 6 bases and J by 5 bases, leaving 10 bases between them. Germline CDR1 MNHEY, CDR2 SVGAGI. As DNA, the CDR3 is TGTGCCAGCAGGCCCGTACGGACCGGGGAGCTGTTTTTT. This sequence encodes CASRPVRTGELFF.

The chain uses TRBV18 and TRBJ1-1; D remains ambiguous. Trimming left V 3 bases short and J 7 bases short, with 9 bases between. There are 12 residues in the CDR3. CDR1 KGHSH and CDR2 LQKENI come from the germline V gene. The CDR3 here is CASSPSRGEAFF. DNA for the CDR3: TGTGCCAGCTCACCCTCCCGGGGTGAAGCTTTCTTT.

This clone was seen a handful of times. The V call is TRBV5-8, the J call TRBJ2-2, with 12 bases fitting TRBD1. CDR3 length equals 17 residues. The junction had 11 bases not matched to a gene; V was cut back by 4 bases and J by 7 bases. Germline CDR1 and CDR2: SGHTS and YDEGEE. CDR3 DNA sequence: TGTGCCAGCAGCCTCCCGGGACAGGGGGCAGATGGCGGGGAGCTGTTTTTT. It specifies CASSLPGQGADGGELFF.

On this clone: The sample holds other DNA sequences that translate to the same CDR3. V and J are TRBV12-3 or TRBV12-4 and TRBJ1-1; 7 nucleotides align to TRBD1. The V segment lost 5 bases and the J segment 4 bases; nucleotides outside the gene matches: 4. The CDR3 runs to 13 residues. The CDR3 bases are TGTGCCAGCAGTCGGACAGGCGGCACTGAAGCTTTCTTT. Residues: CASSRTGGTEAFF.